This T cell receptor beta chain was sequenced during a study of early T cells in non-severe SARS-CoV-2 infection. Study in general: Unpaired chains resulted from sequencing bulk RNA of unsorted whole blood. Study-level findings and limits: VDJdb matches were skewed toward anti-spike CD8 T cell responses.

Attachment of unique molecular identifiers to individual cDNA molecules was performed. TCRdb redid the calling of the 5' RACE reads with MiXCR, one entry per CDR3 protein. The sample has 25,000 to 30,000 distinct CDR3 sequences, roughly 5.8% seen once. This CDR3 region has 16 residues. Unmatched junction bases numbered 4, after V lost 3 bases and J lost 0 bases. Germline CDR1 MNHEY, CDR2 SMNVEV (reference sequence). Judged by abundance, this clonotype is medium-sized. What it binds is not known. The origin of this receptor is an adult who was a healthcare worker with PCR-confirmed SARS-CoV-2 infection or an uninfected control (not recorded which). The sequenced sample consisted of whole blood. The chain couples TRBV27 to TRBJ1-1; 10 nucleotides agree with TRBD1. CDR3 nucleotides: TGTGCCAGCAGTTTTGACAGGGGGCCATTGAACACTGAAGCTTTCTTT. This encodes CASSFDRGPLNTEAFF.